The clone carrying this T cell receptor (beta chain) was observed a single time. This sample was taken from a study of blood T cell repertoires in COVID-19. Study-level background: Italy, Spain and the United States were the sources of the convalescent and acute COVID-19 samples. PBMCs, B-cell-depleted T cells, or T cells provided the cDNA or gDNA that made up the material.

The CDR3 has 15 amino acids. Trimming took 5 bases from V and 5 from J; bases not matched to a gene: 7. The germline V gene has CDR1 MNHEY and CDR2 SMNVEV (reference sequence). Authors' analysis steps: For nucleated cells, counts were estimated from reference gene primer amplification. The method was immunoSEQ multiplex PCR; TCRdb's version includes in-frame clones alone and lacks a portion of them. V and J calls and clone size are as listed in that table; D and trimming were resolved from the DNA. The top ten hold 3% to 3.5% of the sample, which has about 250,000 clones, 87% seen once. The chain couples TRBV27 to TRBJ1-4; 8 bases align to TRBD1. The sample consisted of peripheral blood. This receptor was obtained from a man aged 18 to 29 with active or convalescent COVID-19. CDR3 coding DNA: TGTGCCAGCAGTCCCTGGGACAGGCGGAATGAAAAACTGTTTTTT. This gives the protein CASSPWDRRNEKLFF. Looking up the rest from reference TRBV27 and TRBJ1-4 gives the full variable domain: EAQVTQNPRYLITVTGKKLTVTCSQNMNHEYMSWYRQDPGLGLRQIYYSMNVEVTDKGDVPEGYKVSRKEKRNFPLILESPSPNQTSLYFCASSPWDRRNEKLFFGSGTQLSVL.